The 31 T cell receptor beta chains below all came from one sample that was sequenced in a study of CD8 T cells in ankylosing spondylitis. Study observations and caveats: About 8 highly homologous variants made up a TCR beta motif, and this motif appeared characteristic of ankylosing spondylitis blood.

A single record per CDR3 protein comes from TCRdb applying MiXCR to the 5' RACE reads. The sample has hundreds of thousands of distinct CDR3 sequences, about a sixth seen once. These receptors have no known antigen. Sequencing was carried out using blood, either unsorted or a sorted T cell fraction (not recorded which). Every receptor here comes from a male donor with ankylosing spondylitis.

The chain uses TRBV12-3 or TRBV12-4 and TRBJ2-7, with D unresolved. CDR3 length: 17 residues. V was pared by 1 base and J by 2 bases, with 18 bases between. CDR3 amino acids: CASSLGRQSGYPYEQYF. In nucleotides, the CDR3 is TGTGCCAGCAGTTTAGGCAGGCAATCGGGCTATCCCTACGAGCAGTACTTC.

This clonotype was observed a handful of times. This chain's CDR3 is CASRGRDKNTEAFF. CDR3 in DNA: TGTGCCAGCAGGGGCCGGGACAAGAACACTGAAGCTTTCTTT. The chain carries TRBV6-1 and TRBJ1-1; D possibly corresponds to TRBD1 (6 bases). The V and J ends lost 6 bases and 1 base respectively, with 12 bases between them. The CDR3 contains 14 residues. Germline CDR1 and CDR2: MNHNS and SASEGT.

This clonotype was seen a handful of times. The V and J genes are TRBV7-6 and TRBJ2-7; D unresolved. The CDR3 loop spans 13 amino acids. Trimming took off 1 base at V and 5 bases at J, with 9 bases between the two ends. Germline V lookup: CDR1 SGHVS, CDR2 FNYEAQ. The CDR3 DNA reads as TGTGCCAGCAGCTTAGGCGGTCTTGACGAGCAGTACTTC. Amino acids: CASSLGGLDEQYF.

This clonotype was recorded many times. V and J are TRBV7-2 and TRBJ1-2, with D perhaps matching TRBD1 (5 bases). With 5 bases removed from V and 8 bases from J, the gap between germline ends came to 12 bases. This CDR3 contains 12 residues. Germline assignment: CDR1 SGHTA and CDR2 FQGNSA. CDR3 sequence: CASSIRAGGYTF. The CDR3 bases are TGTGCCAGCAGCATCAGGGCCGGGGGCTACACCTTC.

This chain uses TRBV10-3 with TRBJ2-3; TRBD2 aligns across 9 bases. The CDR3 loop spans 16 amino acids. The V segment lost 4 bases and the J segment 4 bases; nucleotides outside the gene matches: 9. Germline V gives CDR1 ENHRY, CDR2 SYGVKD. The CDR3 DNA is TGTGCCATCAGTGCCCAGGGTAGCGGGAGTTCAGATACGCAGTATTTT. It is translated as CAISAQGSGSSDTQYF.

This clonotype was recorded at least ten times. The chain carries TRBV6-1 and TRBJ1-6; 10 positions agree with TRBD1. The V gene end was trimmed by 4 bases and the J gene end by 7 bases; junction bases not matched to a gene: 7. Germline CDR1 is MNHNS and CDR2 is SASEGT. The CDR3 has 16 residues. The CDR3, as DNA: TGTGCCAGCAGTGCCGTCGACAGGGGGCAAAATTCACCCCTCCACTTT. Protein product: CASSAVDRGQNSPLHF.

The sample holds a few counts of this clonotype. The chain combines TRBV20-1 with TRBJ1-4; D unclear. Per germline, CDR1 DFQATT and CDR2 SNEGSKA (reference sequence). The CDR3 spans 13 residues. The V end was cut by 4 bases, the J end by 8 bases, with 14 bases between. Written as DNA, the CDR3 is TGCAGTGCTACAGCCCCGGGTGGAGAAAAACTGTTTTTT. Its translation is CSATAPGGEKLFF.

The V call is TRBV7-2, the J call TRBJ1-1; 7 nucleotides align to TRBD1. J gave up 4 bases and V 7 bases, and 12 bases lay outside the gene matches. The CDR3 consists of 15 residues. Germline V gene data show CDR1 as SGHTA and CDR2 as FQGNSA. The CDR3 loop is CASTQSRGRGTEAFF. The DNA for the CDR3 is TGTGCCAGCACCCAATCAAGGGGGCGAGGCACTGAAGCTTTCTTT.

This clonotype was recorded a few times. The chain has TRBV9 and TRBJ1-1; no definite D call. The germline gives CDR1 SGDLS, CDR2 YYNGEE. This CDR3 is built from 15 residues. Deletions cut 0 bases from V and 4 bases from J, with 13 bases between. The CDR3 here is CASSVVNVGRTEAFF. The CDR3 DNA reads as TGTGCCAGCAGCGTAGTGAACGTCGGGCGCACTGAAGCTTTCTTT.

The chain recombines TRBV12-3 or TRBV12-4 with TRBJ1-4; maybe TRBD1 (6 bases). The CDR3 sequence is 11 residues long. The V end lost 5 bases, the J end lost 14 bases, and 12 bases lay between the germline ends. Written as DNA, the CDR3 is TGTGCCAGCAGTCTAAGACAGGATCTGTTTTTT. Translation: CASSLRQDLFF.

The table lists this clonotype with a few counts. The chain links TRBV7-2 to TRBJ2-1, with D possibly matching TRBD1 (6 bases). The V gene's germline CDR1 is SGHTA and CDR2 FQGNSA. The CDR3 has 15 residues. V dropped 6 bases and J dropped 2 bases, with 14 bases sitting between them. The CDR3 DNA is TGTGCCAGCAGTCGGGACAAGGGGCCCTACAATGAGCAGTTCTTC. It translates to CASSRDKGPYNEQFF.

The table lists this clonotype with many counts. The CDR3 reads CASNEGVGTEAFF. Written as DNA, the CDR3 is TGTGCCAGCAACGAGGGAGTCGGCACTGAAGCTTTCTTT. J is TRBJ1-1 and V is TRBV7-9; D is unclear. Germline values: CDR1 SEHNR, CDR2 FQNEAQ (reference sequence). The CDR3 covers 13 residues. V was cut by 7 bases and J by 4 bases, with 13 bases left in between.

The genes are TRBV3-1 and TRBJ2-1, with 10 nucleotides matching TRBD2. Germline V gives CDR1 LGHDT, CDR2 YNNKEL (reference sequence). The ends lost 4 bases at V and 6 bases at J; junction bases unmatched: 9. The CDR3 is 16 residues long. CDR3 protein: CASSRSLAGVRNEQFF. The CDR3 DNA is TGTGCCAGCAGCCGTTCCCTAGCGGGAGTTCGCAATGAGCAGTTCTTC.

This clonotype turned up a few times. The chain uses TRBV7-3 and TRBJ2-4, with D maybe TRBD2 (6 bases). V shed 5 bases and J shed 0 bases, with 11 bases lying between them. This CDR3 comprises 15 residues. Per the germline V gene, CDR1 is SGHTA and CDR2 is FQGTGA. CDR3 nucleotide sequence: TGTGCCAGCAGCCCAGGAGGGGTAGCCAAAAACATTCAGTACTTC. It specifies CASSPGGVAKNIQYF.

This clonotype was picked up many times. The genes are TRBV20-1 and TRBJ2-1; TRBD2 is a possible D gene (5 bases). This CDR3 comprises 14 residues. Trimming removed 0 bases from V and 3 bases from J, with 9 bases in between. CDR1 and CDR2 (germline): DFQATT, SNEGSKA (reference sequence). CDR3 in amino acids: CSARDGSSYNEQFF. The CDR3 region has the DNA TGCAGTGCTAGAGATGGGAGCAGCTACAATGAGCAGTTCTTC.

This clonotype was observed a few times. Written as DNA, the CDR3 is TGTGCCAGCAGCCAAGAAGGTTCAGGGACGCTTCATGAAAAACTGTTTTTT. Its translation is CASSQEGSGTLHEKLFF. V usage is TRBV4-2 and J usage is TRBJ1-4; D possibly corresponds to TRBD1 (5 bases). V was trimmed by 0 bases and J by 6 bases, leaving 17 bases between them. The CDR3 loop spans 17 amino acids. The germline CDR1 and CDR2 sequences are LGHNA and YNFKEQ.

This rearrangement joins TRBV20-1 to TRBJ1-5; D gene uncertain. The CDR3 covers 11 residues. Germline CDR1 and CDR2: DFQATT and SNEGSKA (reference sequence). Trimming shortened V by 5 bases and J by 3 bases, and 5 bases separated the two germline ends. CDR3 sequence: CSAQNNQPQHF. The CDR3 nucleotides are TGCAGTGCTCAAAACAATCAGCCCCAGCATTTT.

This clonotype was observed at least ten times. CDR3 amino acids: CASSRAGPNQPQHF. CDR3 coding DNA: TGTGCCAGCAGCCGCGCAGGGCCCAATCAGCCCCAGCATTTT. The chain joins TRBV3-1 to TRBJ1-5, with D maybe TRBD1 (5 bases). V was trimmed by 4 bases and J by 3 bases, leaving 10 bases between them. This CDR3 region has 14 residues. Germline CDR1 reads LGHDT; CDR2 reads YNNKEL (reference sequence).

Judged by abundance, this clonotype is medium-sized (0.01 to 0.1%). The rearrangement joins TRBV4-1 to TRBJ1-2; D is perhaps TRBD1 (5 bases). This CDR3 has 13 residues. Per the germline V gene, CDR1 is MGHRA and CDR2 is YSYEKL. Trimming cost V 0 bases and J 7 bases, with 9 bases left between them. CDR3 loop: CASSQDRVGGYTF. In DNA form, the CDR3 reads TGCGCCAGCAGCCAAGACAGGGTTGGTGGCTACACCTTC.

The V gene is TRBV27, the J gene TRBJ2-1, with 10 positions matching TRBD2. CDR3 length: 14 residues. Germline CDR1 reads MNHEY; CDR2 reads SMNVEV (reference sequence). The J segment lost 3 bases and the V segment lost 7 bases, leaving 3 bases of the junction unmatched. Here the CDR3 reads CASTIAGGYNEQFF. In DNA, the CDR3 is TGTGCCAGCACCATAGCGGGGGGCTACAATGAGCAGTTCTTC.

This clonotype was recorded many times. The chain couples TRBV5-5 to TRBJ1-4, with D tentatively TRBD1 (6 bases). Germline V gene lookup returns CDR1 SGHKS and CDR2 YYEKEE (reference sequence). Between the trimmed V and J ends, which lost 5 bases and 8 bases, there was a span of 16 bases. This CDR3 comprises 14 residues. The CDR3 DNA follows: TGTGCCAGCAGTTTAGGGGGATTTGGGGAAAAACTGTTTTTT. Translation gives CASSLGGFGEKLFF.

The rearrangement joins TRBV15 to TRBJ2-5; D is undetermined. Looked up from germline, CDR1 is LNHNV and CDR2 is YYDKDF (reference sequence). CDR3 length: 17 amino acids. V was trimmed by 0 bases and J by 2 bases, leaving 16 bases between them. CDR3 in amino acids: CATSRDLYRQGQETQYF. DNA of the CDR3: TGTGCCACCAGCAGAGATCTCTACAGACAAGGGCAAGAGACCCAGTACTTC.

This clonotype was observed a handful of times. The rearrangement uses TRBV20-1 and TRBJ1-1; a weak D match, TRBD1 (6 bases). The CDR3 is made up of 14 amino acids. Between the trimmed V and J ends, which lost 4 bases and 5 bases, there was a span of 17 bases. Germline CDR1 and CDR2: DFQATT and SNEGSKA (reference sequence). This chain's CDR3 is CSATYTGIGTEAFF. The CDR3 DNA reads TGCAGTGCTACCTACACAGGGATCGGGACTGAAGCTTTCTTT.

This clonotype was counted a few times. V usage is TRBV3-1 and J usage is TRBJ1-4; D unresolved. This CDR3 is built from 13 residues. With 5 bases removed from V and 8 bases from J, the gap between germline ends came to 12 bases. The germline V gene encodes CDR1 LGHDT and CDR2 YNNKEL (reference sequence). The CDR3 reads CASSSLFGEKLFF. The CDR3 DNA sequence: TGTGCCAGCAGCTCTCTTTTCGGGGAAAAACTGTTTTTT. The complete variable domain, with remaining parts taken from reference TRBV3-1 and TRBJ1-4, reads DTAVSQTPKYLVTQMGNDKSIKCEQNLGHDTMYWYKQDSKKFLKIMFSYNNKELIINETVPNRFSPKSPDKAHLNLHINSLELGDSAVYFCASSSLFGEKLFFGSGTQLSVL.

The rearrangement uses TRBV20-1 and TRBJ2-5; perhaps D is TRBD1 or TRBD2 (5 bases each). Germline CDR1 DFQATT, CDR2 SNEGSKA (reference sequence). V lost 5 bases and J lost 0, with 13 bases in between. This CDR3 spans 14 amino acids. CDR3 loop: CSAPRDGNQETQYF. Written as DNA, the CDR3 is TGCAGTGCTCCAAGGGACGGCAACCAAGAGACCCAGTACTTC.

This clonotype has ten or more counts. The gene calls are TRBV12-3 or TRBV12-4 and TRBJ2-6, with 8 positions matching TRBD1. Unmatched junction bases numbered 3, after V lost 6 bases and J lost 2 bases. The CDR3 is 15 residues long. This chain's CDR3 is CASSKQGAGANVLTF. CDR3 nucleotide sequence: TGTGCCAGCAGCAAACAGGGGGCTGGGGCCAACGTCCTGACTTTC.

The chain has TRBV7-2 and TRBJ2-3; D is unclear. The germline V gene has CDR1 SGHTA and CDR2 FQGNSA. With 3 bases removed from V and 1 base from J, the gap between germline ends came to 11 bases. The CDR3 contains 15 residues. In DNA form, the CDR3 reads TGTGCCAGCAGCTTTCTGCCAGGAGGCACAGATACGCAGTATTTT. The encoded protein is CASSFLPGGTDTQYF.

This clonotype has only a few counts. The gene calls are TRBV3-1 and TRBJ2-7, with 9 bases lining up with TRBD2. V dropped 2 bases and J dropped 2; count of bases not matched to a gene: 7. Germline V gene data show CDR1 as LGHDT and CDR2 as YNNKEL (reference sequence). The length of the CDR3 is 16 residues. The CDR3 DNA reads as TGTGCCAGCAGCCAACAGGCGACTAGCGGCCCCTACGAGCAGTACTTC. Translating gives CASSQQATSGPYEQYF.

The CDR3: CASSEGQGAGYGYTF. In nucleotides, the CDR3 is TGCGCCAGCAGCGAGGGACAGGGGGCAGGTTATGGCTACACCTTC. This chain links TRBV5-1 with TRBJ1-2; 12 bases line up with TRBD1. Germline assignment: CDR1 SGHRS and CDR2 YFSETQ. The V segment lost 4 bases and the J segment 5 bases; nucleotides outside the gene matches: 6. This CDR3 is 15 amino acids long.

The rearrangement uses TRBV9 and TRBJ1-4; D uncertain. Germline loops: CDR1 SGDLS, CDR2 YYNGEE. V lost 4 bases and J lost 5, with 15 bases in between. The CDR3 contains 15 residues. CDR3 residues: CASSPRTDLNEKLFF. CDR3 in DNA: TGTGCCAGCAGCCCGCGGACTGATTTAAATGAAAAACTGTTTTTT.

This clonotype was counted between two and nine times. The chain uses TRBV7-9 and TRBJ1-1; no clear D gene. Trimming cost V 7 bases and J 5 bases, with 11 bases left between them. The CDR3 length is 12 residues. CDR1 and CDR2 from the germline V gene are SEHNR and FQNEAQ (reference sequence). Written as DNA, the CDR3 is TGTGCCAGCACCAACCCCGGGACTGAAGCTTTCTTT. Translation: CASTNPGTEAFF.